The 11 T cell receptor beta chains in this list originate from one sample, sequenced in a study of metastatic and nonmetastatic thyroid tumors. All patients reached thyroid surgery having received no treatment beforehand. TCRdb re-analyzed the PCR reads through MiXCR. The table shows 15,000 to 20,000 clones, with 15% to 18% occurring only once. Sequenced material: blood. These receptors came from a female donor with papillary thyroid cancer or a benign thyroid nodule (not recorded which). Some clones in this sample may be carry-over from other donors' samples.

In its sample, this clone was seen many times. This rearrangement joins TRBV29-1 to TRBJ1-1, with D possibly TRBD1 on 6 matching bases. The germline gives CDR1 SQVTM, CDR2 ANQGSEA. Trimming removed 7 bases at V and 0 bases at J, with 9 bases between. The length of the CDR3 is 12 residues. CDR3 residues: CSAQGLNTEAFF. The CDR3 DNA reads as TGCAGCGCACAGGGTTTGAACACTGAAGCTTTCTTT.

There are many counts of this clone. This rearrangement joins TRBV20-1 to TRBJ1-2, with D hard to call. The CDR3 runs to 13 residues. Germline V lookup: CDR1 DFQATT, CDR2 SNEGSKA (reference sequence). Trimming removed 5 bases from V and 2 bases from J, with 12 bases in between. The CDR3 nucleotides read TGCAGTGCTGGGCAGCCCTTAAACTATGGCTACACCTTC. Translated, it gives CSAGQPLNYGYTF.

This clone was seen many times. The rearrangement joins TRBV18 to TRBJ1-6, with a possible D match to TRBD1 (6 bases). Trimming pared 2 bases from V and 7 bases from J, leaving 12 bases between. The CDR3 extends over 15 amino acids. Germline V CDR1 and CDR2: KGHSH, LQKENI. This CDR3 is CASSPSGAGNSPLHF. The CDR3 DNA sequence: TGTGCCAGCTCACCATCGGGGGCCGGGAATTCACCCCTCCACTTT.

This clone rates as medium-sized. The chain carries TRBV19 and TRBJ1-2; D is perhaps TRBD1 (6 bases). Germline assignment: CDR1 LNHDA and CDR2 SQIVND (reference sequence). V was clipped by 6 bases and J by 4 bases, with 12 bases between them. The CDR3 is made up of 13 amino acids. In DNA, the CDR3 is TGTGCCAGTAGCCCCGGGACAAGCTATGGCTACACCTTC. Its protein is CASSPGTSYGYTF.

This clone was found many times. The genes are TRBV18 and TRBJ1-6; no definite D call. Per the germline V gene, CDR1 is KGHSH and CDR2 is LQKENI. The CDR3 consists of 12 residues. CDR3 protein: CGRPQAHSPLHF. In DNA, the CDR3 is TGTGGCAGACCCCAGGCCCATTCACCCCTCCACTTT.

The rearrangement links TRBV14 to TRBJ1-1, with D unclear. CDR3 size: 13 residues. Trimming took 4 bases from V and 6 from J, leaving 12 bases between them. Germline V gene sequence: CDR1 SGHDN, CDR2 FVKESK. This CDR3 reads CASSPQDQPEAFF. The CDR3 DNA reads TGTGCCAGCAGCCCTCAGGACCAACCTGAAGCTTTCTTT.

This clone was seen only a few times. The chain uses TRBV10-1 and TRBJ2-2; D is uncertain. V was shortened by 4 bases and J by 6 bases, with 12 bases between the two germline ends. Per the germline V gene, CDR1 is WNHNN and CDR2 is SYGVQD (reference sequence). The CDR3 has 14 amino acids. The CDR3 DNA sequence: TGCGCCAGCAGTGCGCTGACACGCCCCGGGGAGCTGTTTTTT. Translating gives CASSALTRPGELFF.

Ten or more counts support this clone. The CDR3 nucleotides are TGTGCCAGCAGCTTGGTACAGGGGGACGAGCAGTACTTC. It encodes CASSLVQGDEQYF. The V gene is TRBV5-6, the J gene TRBJ2-7; TRBD1 aligns across 8 bases. There are 13 residues in the CDR3. J lost 5 bases, V lost 0 bases, and 1 base had no gene match. Germline CDR1 reads SGHDT; CDR2 reads YYEEEE.

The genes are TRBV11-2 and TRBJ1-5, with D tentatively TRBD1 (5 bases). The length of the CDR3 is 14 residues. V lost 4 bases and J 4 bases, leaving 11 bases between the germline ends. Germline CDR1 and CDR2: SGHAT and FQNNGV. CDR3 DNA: TGTGCCAGCAGCTCCCAACGGGGGAATCAGCCCCAGCATTTT. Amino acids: CASSSQRGNQPQHF.

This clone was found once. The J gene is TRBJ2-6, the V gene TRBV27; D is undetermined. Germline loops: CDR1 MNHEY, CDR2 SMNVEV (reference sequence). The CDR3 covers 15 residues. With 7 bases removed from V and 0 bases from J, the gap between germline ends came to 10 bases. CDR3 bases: TGTGCCAGCACTGCACGTTACTCTGGGGCCAACGTCCTGACTTTC. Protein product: CASTARYSGANVLTF. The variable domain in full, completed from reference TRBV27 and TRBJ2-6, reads EAQVTQNPRYLITVTGKKLTVTCSQNMNHEYMSWYRQDPGLGLRQIYYSMNVEVTDKGDVPEGYKVSRKEKRNFPLILESPSPNQTSLYFCASTARYSGANVLTFGAGSRLTVL.

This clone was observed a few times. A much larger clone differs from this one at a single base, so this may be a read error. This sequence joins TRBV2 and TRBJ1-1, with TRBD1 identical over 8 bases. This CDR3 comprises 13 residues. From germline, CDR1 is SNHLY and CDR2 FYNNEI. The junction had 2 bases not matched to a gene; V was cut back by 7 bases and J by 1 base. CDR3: CASIQGGNTEAFF. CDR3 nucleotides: TGTGCCAGCATACAGGGGGGGAACACTGAAGCTTTCTTT.